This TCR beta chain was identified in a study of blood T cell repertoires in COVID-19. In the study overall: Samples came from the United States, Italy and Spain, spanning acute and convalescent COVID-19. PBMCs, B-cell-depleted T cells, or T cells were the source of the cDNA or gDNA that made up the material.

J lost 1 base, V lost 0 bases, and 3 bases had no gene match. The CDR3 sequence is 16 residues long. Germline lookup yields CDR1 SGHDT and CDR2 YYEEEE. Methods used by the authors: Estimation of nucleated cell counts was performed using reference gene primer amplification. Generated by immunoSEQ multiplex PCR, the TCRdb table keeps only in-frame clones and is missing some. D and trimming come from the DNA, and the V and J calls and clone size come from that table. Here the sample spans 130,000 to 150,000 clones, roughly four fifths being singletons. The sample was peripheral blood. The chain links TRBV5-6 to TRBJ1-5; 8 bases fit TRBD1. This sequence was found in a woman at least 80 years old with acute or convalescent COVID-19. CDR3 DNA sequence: TGTGCCAGCAGCTTGGAGACAGGGGCGAGCAATCAGCCCCAGCATTTT. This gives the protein CASSLETGASNQPQHF.